A single sample gave rise to the 17 T cell receptor beta chains below, sequenced in a study of blood T cell repertoires in COVID-19. The repertoire was sequenced with immunoSEQ multiplex PCR; TCRdb's copy has only in-frame clones and lacks some. The sample consists of 280,000 or so clones, roughly 87% of them appearing once. The sequencing sample was made of peripheral blood. The receptor set was obtained from a human donor in a cohort sampled during active COVID-19.

The chain links TRBV4-1 to TRBJ2-1, with TRBD2 matching over 14 bases. The CDR3 consists of 17 residues. CDR1 MGHRA and CDR2 YSYEKL come from the germline V gene. Trimming at V came to 5 bases and at J to 16 bases, leaving 19 bases not matched to a gene. The DNA for the CDR3 is TGCGCCAGCAGCATGATAAAAGCGGGACTAGCGGGAGTCGAACGATTCTTC. Its translation is CASSMIKAGLAGVERFF.

This clone has just a few counts. The V call is TRBV9, the J call TRBJ1-2; no definite D call. The V end was cut by 0 bases, the J end by 7 bases, with 10 bases between. The germline V gene encodes CDR1 SGDLS and CDR2 YYNGEE. The CDR3 sequence is 13 residues long. Here the CDR3 DNA reads TGTGCCAGCAGCGTAGAAGAATTTAGTGGCTACACCTTC. Translating it yields CASSVEEFSGYTF.

The chain recombines TRBV19 with TRBJ2-3; D is uncertain. Germline CDR1 and CDR2: LNHDA and SQIVND (reference sequence). V was trimmed by 4 bases and J by 1 base, leaving 6 bases between them. This CDR3 has 13 residues. CDR3 DNA sequence: TGTGCCAGTAGTAGCGGCGGCACAGATACGCAGTATTTT. It specifies CASSSGGTDTQYF.

The chain uses TRBV28 and TRBJ2-7; no definite D call. This CDR3 comprises 13 residues. Germline values: CDR1 MDHEN, CDR2 SYDVKM. Trimming cost V 3 bases and J 6 bases, with 12 bases left between them. The CDR3 loop reads CASSFVSRLEQYF. CDR3 bases: TGTGCCAGCAGTTTCGTTTCCCGACTCGAGCAGTACTTC. Complete variable domain (other parts from reference TRBV28 and TRBJ2-7): DVKVTQSSRYLVKRTGEKVFLECVQDMDHENMFWYRQDPGLGLRLIYFSYDVKMKEKGDIPEGYSVSREKKERFSLILESASTNQTSMYLCASSFVSRLEQYFGPGTRLTVT.

This sequence joins TRBV12-3 or TRBV12-4 and TRBJ2-4; 7 nucleotides line up with TRBD1. This CDR3 comprises 13 residues. V was pared by 2 bases and J by 5 bases, with 0 bases of the junction left unmatched. The CDR3 DNA reads TGTGCCAGCAGTTTAACAGGGGAAAACATTCAGTACTTC. Amino acid sequence: CASSLTGENIQYF.

This clone was detected only a few times. The chain joins TRBV3-1 (or the pseudogene TRBV3-2) to TRBJ1-1, with D possibly being TRBD1 (6 bases). The CDR3 runs to 13 residues. Germline CDR1 and CDR2: LGHDT and YNNKEL (reference sequence). Trimming left V 0 bases short and J 7 bases short, with 9 bases between. The CDR3 DNA sequence: TGTGCCAGCAGCCAAGACCGGGACATTGAAGCTTTCTTT. It yields the protein CASSQDRDIEAFF.

The chain uses TRBV4-3 and TRBJ2-3; maybe TRBD2 (5 bases). There are 18 residues in the CDR3. CDR1 and CDR2 from the germline V gene are LGHNA and YSLEER. Trimming shortened V by 1 base and J by 0 bases, and 17 bases separated the two germline ends. CDR3 DNA sequence: TGCGCCAGCAGCCAAGGCTTAACGTCCAGGACTAGCACAGATACGCAGTATTTT. Residues: CASSQGLTSRTSTDTQYF.

The gene calls are TRBV3-1 (or the pseudogene TRBV3-2) and TRBJ1-3, with D unclear. V shed 3 bases and J shed 0 bases, with 12 bases lying between them. The germline V gene has CDR1 LGHDT and CDR2 YNNKEL (reference sequence). The CDR3 consists of 16 residues. The chain's CDR3 is CASSHRGPNSGNTIYF. The CDR3 nucleotides read TGTGCCAGCAGCCACAGAGGCCCTAACTCTGGAAACACCATATATTTT.

The chain has TRBV28 and TRBJ1-5; tentatively, D is TRBD1 (5 bases). Germline loops: CDR1 MDHEN, CDR2 SYDVKM. The CDR3 totals 13 residues. Trimming cost V 4 bases and J 3 bases, with 7 bases left between them. The CDR3 DNA sequence: TGTGCCAGCAGTTGGGGGGACAATCAGCCCCAGCATTTT. Amino acids: CASSWGDNQPQHF.

V gene TRBV7-2 combines with J gene TRBJ2-1; D perhaps matches TRBD1 (6 bases). Trimming shortened V by 5 bases and J by 1 base, and 12 bases separated the two germline ends. CDR3 length: 15 amino acids. CDR1 is SGHTA and CDR2 is FQGNSA in the germline V gene. CDR3 region: CASSEGQGSYNEQFF. The DNA for the CDR3 is TGTGCCAGCAGCGAGGGGCAGGGGTCCTACAATGAGCAGTTCTTC.

This chain uses TRBV29-1 with TRBJ2-2; D unclear. The CDR3 is made up of 11 amino acids. CDR1 and CDR2 from the germline V gene are SQVTM and ANQGSEA. Trimming took off 6 bases at V and 10 bases at J, with 12 bases between the two ends. The chain's CDR3 is CSVIRGVELFF. The CDR3 bases are TGCAGCGTGATAAGAGGCGTGGAGCTGTTTTTT.

The chain employs TRBV5-6 and TRBJ2-2; tentatively, D is TRBD2 (6 bases). V was cut by 7 bases and J by 5 bases, with 24 bases left in between. The germline V gene encodes CDR1 SGHDT and CDR2 YYEEEE. The CDR3 runs to 17 residues. Written as DNA, the CDR3 is TGTGCCAGCGGGCCTCCACCCGGGAGAGTAGGGACCGGGGAGCTGTTTTTT. It translates to CASGPPPGRVGTGELFF.

The chain links TRBV27 to TRBJ2-7; 9 bases fit TRBD1. V gave up 6 bases and J gave up 6 bases; unmatched junction bases: 9. The germline V gene encodes CDR1 MNHEY and CDR2 SMNVEV (reference sequence). This CDR3 has 14 residues. The CDR3 is CASRPTGGRGEQYF. CDR3 DNA: TGTGCCAGCAGACCGACAGGGGGTAGGGGCGAGCAGTACTTC.

This clone was seen a handful of times. The chain joins TRBV5-1 to TRBJ2-2; TRBD2 matches at 7 bases. CDR1 is SGHRS, CDR2 YFSETQ, per germline. The CDR3 runs to 15 residues. V shed 4 bases and J 2 bases; nucleotides not matched to a gene: 5. DNA of the CDR3: TGCGCCAGCAGCCCAGGGAGGGGAAACACCGGGGAGCTGTTTTTT. Protein sequence: CASSPGRGNTGELFF.

The chain carries TRBV27 and TRBJ2-1; TRBD2 is a possible D gene (7 bases). CDR1 and CDR2 from the germline V gene are MNHEY and SMNVEV (reference sequence). This CDR3 has 13 residues. In DNA form, the CDR3 reads TGTGCTACAAAGGGGGGGTCCTACAATGAGCAGTTCTTC. Protein product: CATKGGSYNEQFF.

This clone was seen more than once but under ten times. The DNA for the CDR3 is TGTGCCAGCAGCTATGGGACAGTAGAAGGCTACACCTTC. Translated, it gives CASSYGTVEGYTF. The rearrangement uses TRBV5-4 and TRBJ1-2; 7 nucleotides line up with TRBD1. The CDR3 sequence is 13 residues long. The J segment lost 8 bases and the V segment lost 3 bases, leaving 7 bases of the junction unmatched. CDR1 and CDR2 (germline): SGHNT, YYREEE (reference sequence).

The chain employs TRBV6-6 and TRBJ1-5; D possibly corresponds to TRBD1 (5 bases). The V and J ends lost 7 bases and 4 bases respectively, with 17 bases between them. The CDR3 loop spans 15 amino acids. The germline CDR1 and CDR2 sequences are MNHNY and SVGAGI (reference sequence). DNA of the CDR3: TGTGCCAGCACCCCAACAGGTAGTATTAATCAGCCCCAGCATTTT. Translating it yields CASTPTGSINQPQHF.